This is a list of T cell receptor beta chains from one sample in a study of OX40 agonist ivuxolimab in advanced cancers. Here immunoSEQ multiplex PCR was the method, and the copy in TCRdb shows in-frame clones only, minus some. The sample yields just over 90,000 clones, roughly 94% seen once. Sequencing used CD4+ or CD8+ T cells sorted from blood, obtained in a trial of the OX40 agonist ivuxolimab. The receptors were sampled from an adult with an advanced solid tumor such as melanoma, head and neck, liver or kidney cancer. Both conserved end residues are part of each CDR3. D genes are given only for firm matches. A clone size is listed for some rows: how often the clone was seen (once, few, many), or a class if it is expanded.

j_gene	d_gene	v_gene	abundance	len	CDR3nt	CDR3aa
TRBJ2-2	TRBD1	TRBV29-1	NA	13	TGCAGCGTTGGAACAGGGGCTGCCGGGGAGCTGTTTTTT	CSVGTGAAGELFF
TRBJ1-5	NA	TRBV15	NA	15	TGTGCCACCAGCAGAGCCAGGAATAGCAATCAGCCCCAGCATTTT	CATSRARNSNQPQHF
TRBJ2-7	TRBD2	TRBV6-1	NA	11	TGTGCCACCCCGGGAGGGGGAGAGCAGTACTTC	CATPGGGEQYF
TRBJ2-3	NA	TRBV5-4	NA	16	TGTGCCAGCAGCTTGGGTGGCCCCACTTTAGGCGATACGCAGTATTTT	CASSLGGPTLGDTQYF
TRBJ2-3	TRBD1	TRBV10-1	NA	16	TGCGCCAGCAGCCCCTCCGGGACAGGGATTTCAGATACGCAGTATTTT	CASSPSGTGISDTQYF
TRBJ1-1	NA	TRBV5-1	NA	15	TGCGCCAGCAGCTTGGATGAGGGTTGGAGCACTGAAGCTTTCTTT	CASSLDEGWSTEAFF
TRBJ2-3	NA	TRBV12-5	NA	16	TGTGCTAGTGGTTTTGCTCTCCGGATAAACACAGATACGCAGTATTTT	CASGFALRINTDTQYF
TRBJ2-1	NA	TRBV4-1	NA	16	TGCGCCAGCAGCCAAGATTCCGGGGGTTCCTACAATGAGCAGTTCTTC	CASSQDSGGSYNEQFF
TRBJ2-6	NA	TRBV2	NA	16	TGTGCCAGCAGTGGGCACAAGGGGCCAGGGGCCAACGTCCTGACTTTC	CASSGHKGPGANVLTF
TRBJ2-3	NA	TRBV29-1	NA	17	TGCAGCGTTGAAGAGCCTAGCAGTAAAACTAGCACAGATACGCAGTATTTT	CSVEEPSSKTSTDTQYF
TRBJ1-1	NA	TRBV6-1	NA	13	TGTGCCAGCAGTGAAGCGCTTCAAGGGGAAGCTTTCTTT	CASSEALQGEAFF
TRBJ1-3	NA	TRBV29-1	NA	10	TGCAGCGTTGCTGAGGACACCATATATTTT	CSVAEDTIYF
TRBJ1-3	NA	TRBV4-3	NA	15	TGCGCCAGCAGCCAAGACCCACGTGGGATGAACACCATATATTTT	CASSQDPRGMNTIYF
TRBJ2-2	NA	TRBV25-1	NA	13	TGTGCCAGCTCCTTTGGGGTTGCCGGGGAGCTGTTTTTT	CASSFGVAGELFF
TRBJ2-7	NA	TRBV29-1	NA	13	TGCAGCGTTGTAGCGATCGACTCCTACGAGCAGTACTTC	CSVVAIDSYEQYF
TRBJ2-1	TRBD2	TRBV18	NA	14	TGTGCCAGCTGGAGCGGGGGCCTTTACAATGAGCAGTTCTTC	CASWSGGLYNEQFF
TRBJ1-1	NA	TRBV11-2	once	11	TGTGCCAGCAGCATTAACACTGAAGCTTTCTTT	CASSINTEAFF
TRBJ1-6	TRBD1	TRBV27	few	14	TGTGCCAGCAGTTTAGTGGGACAGGTGCTGCCCCTCCACTTT	CASSLVGQVLPLHF
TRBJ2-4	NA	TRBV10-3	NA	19	TGTGCCATCAGTGAGTTCAGCCCCCGGGAGTGGGGGGACAAAAACATTCAGTACTTC	CAISEFSPREWGDKNIQYF
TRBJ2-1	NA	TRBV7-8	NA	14	TGTGCCAGCCTGGCGTCGACCCTTTACAATGAGCAGTTCTTC	CASLASTLYNEQFF
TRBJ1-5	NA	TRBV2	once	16	TGTGCCAGCAGTGATGAGGGTTCCTATAGCAATCAGCCCCAGCATTTT	CASSDEGSYSNQPQHF
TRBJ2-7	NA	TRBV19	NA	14	TGTGCCAGTAGTCCAGGACTGCACTCCTACGAGCAGTACTTC	CASSPGLHSYEQYF
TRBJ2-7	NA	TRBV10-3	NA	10	TGTGCCACCGGGGACTACGAGCAGTACTTC	CATGDYEQYF
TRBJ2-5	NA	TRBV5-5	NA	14	TGTGCCAGCAGCTCCTCAGGTCACCAAGAGACCCAGTACTTC	CASSSSGHQETQYF
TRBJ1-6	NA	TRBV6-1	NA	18	TGTGCCAGCAGTGAAGGTCGGGCAGGGGTGTCCTATAATTCACCCCTCCACTTT	CASSEGRAGVSYNSPLHF
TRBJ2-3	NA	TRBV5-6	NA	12	TGTGCCAGCAGTTACCTCACAGATACGCAGTATTTT	CASSYLTDTQYF
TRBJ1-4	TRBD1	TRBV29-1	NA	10	TGCAGCGTCCGACAGGGCCAGGAGTTTTTT	CSVRQGQEFF
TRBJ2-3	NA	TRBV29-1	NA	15	TGCAGCGTTGAAGATCCGACACGGCCCACAGATACGCAGTATTTT	CSVEDPTRPTDTQYF
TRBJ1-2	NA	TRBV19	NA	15	TGTGCCAGTAGTATATTCAGTACAGAGACCTATGGCTACACCTTC	CASSIFSTETYGYTF
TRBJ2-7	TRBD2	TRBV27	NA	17	TGTGCCAGCAGTTCCTTGACTAGCGGGAGGAGGCTCTACGAGCAGTACTTC	CASSSLTSGRRLYEQYF
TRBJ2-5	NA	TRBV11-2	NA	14	TGTGCCAGCAGCTTAGGACTAGGAAAAGAGACCCAGTACTTC	CASSLGLGKETQYF
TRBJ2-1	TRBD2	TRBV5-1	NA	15	TGCGCCAGCAGCTGGGGACTAGCGGGAGCGGATGAGCAGTTCTTC	CASSWGLAGADEQFF
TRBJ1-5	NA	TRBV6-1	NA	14	TGTGCCAGCAGTTCGACAGGCCGCAATCAGCCCCAGCATTTT	CASSSTGRNQPQHF
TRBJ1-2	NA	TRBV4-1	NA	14	TGCGCCAGCAGCCAAGTGGGGGACGCGGCGGGCTACACCTTC	CASSQVGDAAGYTF
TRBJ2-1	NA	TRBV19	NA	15	TGTGCCAGTAGTATACTCTGGGGGAAATACAATGAGCAGTTCTTC	CASSILWGKYNEQFF
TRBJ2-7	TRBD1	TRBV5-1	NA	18	TGCGCCAGCAGCTCCGGTCCCGGGACAGGGGGACGAACCTACGAGCAGTACTTC	CASSSGPGTGGRTYEQYF
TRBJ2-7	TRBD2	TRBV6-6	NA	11	TGTGCCAGCAATGCGGGGGTCGAGCAGTACTTC	CASNAGVEQYF
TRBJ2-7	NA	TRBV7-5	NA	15	TGTGCCAGAGCCCTACAGGGGCCCAGCTCCTACGAGCAGTACTTC	CARALQGPSSYEQYF
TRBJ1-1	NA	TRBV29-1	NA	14	TGCAGCGTTCCCTGGAGTGGTAGTGGCACTGAAGCTTTCTTT	CSVPWSGSGTEAFF
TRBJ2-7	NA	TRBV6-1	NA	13	TGTGCCAGCAGTGAAGGGGAACCCTACGAGCAGTACTTC	CASSEGEPYEQYF
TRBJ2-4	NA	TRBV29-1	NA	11	TGCAGCGTTGTCGGCCAAAACATTCAGTACTTC	CSVVGQNIQYF
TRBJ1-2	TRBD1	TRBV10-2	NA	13	TGCGCCAGCACGGACAGGGGAGAGTATGGCTACACCTTC	CASTDRGEYGYTF
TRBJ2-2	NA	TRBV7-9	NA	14	TGTGCCAGCAGGGGCGTTGGGGACACCGGGGAGCTGTTTTTT	CASRGVGDTGELFF
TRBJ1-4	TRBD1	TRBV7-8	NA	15	TGTGCCAGCAGCCAAGTGGGACAGGGTGGAGAAAAACTGTTTTTT	CASSQVGQGGEKLFF
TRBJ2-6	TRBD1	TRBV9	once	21	TGTGCCAGCAGCTTTCCCGTCGTCCCGGGACAGGGGGCGCGTGGGGCCAACGTCCTGACTTTC	CASSFPVVPGQGARGANVLTF
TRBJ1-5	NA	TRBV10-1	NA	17	TGCGCCAGCAGTGAGTCGGGGCAACCGAAGAGCAATCAGCCCCAGCATTTT	CASSESGQPKSNQPQHF
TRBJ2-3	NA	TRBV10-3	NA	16	TGTGCCATCAGTGAGCGGGGACGAGCTAGCACAGATACGCAGTATTTT	CAISERGRASTDTQYF
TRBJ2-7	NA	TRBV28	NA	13	TGTGCCACCACGTTCCTGAGGCGAGACGAGCAGTACTTC	CATTFLRRDEQYF
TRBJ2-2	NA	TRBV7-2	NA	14	TGTGCCAGCAGCTTAGGAGACACAGGGCGGGGGCTGTTTTTT	CASSLGDTGRGLFF
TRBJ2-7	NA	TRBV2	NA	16	TGTGCCAGCAAGGAATTTTCGAGGGGGTTCTCCTACGAGCAGCACTTC	CASKEFSRGFSYEQHF
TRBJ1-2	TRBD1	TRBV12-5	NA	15	TGTGCTAGTGGTTCGGGGGGGACAGGCCCTTATGGCTACACCTTC	CASGSGGTGPYGYTF
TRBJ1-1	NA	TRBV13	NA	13	TGTGCCAGCAGCTCCACAGGGAACACTGAAGCTTTCTTT	CASSSTGNTEAFF
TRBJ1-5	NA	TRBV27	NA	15	TGTGCCAGCAGTTTGAGAGGTGGTCCGCATCAGCCCCAGCATTTT	CASSLRGGPHQPQHF
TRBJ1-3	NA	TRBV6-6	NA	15	TGTGCCAGCAGTTACTCGAACCCCTCTGGAAACACCATATATTTT	CASSYSNPSGNTIYF
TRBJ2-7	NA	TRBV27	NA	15	TGTGCCAGCAGTTTTCGAGGGGAGAGCTCCTACGAGCAGTACTTC	CASSFRGESSYEQYF